The clone carrying this TCR beta chain has only one observation. Its antigen remains unidentified. Libraries were made from TCR beta cDNA, and they carried unique molecular identifiers. There were roughly 0.95 to 10 million T cells, and 480,000 or so cDNA molecules came from them. TCRdb redid the calling of the PCR reads with MiXCR, one entry per CDR3 protein. Of about 770,000 distinct CDR3 sequences in the sample, under 60% were seen once. The CDR3 has 13 amino acids. V was pared by 6 bases and J by 8 bases, with 16 bases between. This sample is drawn from a study of post-analysis software for immune sequencing data. Findings and caveats of the study: About five TRBV segments, including TRBV5-6, TRBV5-1 and TRBV20-1, were more frequent in patients than controls. F measure grouped same-batch samples tightly together. For normalized Chao1 diversity, multiple sclerosis patients scored significantly lower than controls did.

V gene TRBV12-3 or TRBV12-4 combines with J gene TRBJ1-2, with TRBD1 as a possible D gene (5 bases). The sequence was obtained from a girl aged 5 to 17 with multiple sclerosis. The sample was blood. CDR3 DNA sequence: TGTGCCAGCAGATATTCCGGGACGTGGGGCTACACCTTC. Translated, it gives CASRYSGTWGYTF.